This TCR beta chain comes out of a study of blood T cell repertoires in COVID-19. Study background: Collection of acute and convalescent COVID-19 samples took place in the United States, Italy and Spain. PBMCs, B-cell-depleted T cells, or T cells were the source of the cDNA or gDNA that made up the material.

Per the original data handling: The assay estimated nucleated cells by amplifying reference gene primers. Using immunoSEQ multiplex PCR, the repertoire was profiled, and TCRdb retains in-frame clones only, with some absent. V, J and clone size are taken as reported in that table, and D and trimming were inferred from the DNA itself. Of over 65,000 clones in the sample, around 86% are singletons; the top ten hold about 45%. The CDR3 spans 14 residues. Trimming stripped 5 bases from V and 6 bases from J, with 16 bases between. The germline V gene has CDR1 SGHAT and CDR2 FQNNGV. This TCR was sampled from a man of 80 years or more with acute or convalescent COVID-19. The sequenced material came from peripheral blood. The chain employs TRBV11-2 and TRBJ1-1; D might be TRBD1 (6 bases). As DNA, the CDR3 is TGTGCCAGCAGCCGAACCTCGACAGGACCTGAAGCTTTCTTT. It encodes CASSRTSTGPEAFF.